The TCR beta chain described here comes from a study of blood T cells in healthy people across ages. The use of a sample-barcoded 5' primer and a J-beta primer mix characterized a second PCR of 7 to 11 cycles. TCRdb redid the calling of the 5' RACE reads with MiXCR, one entry per CDR3 protein. The sample includes fewer than 1.5 million distinct CDR3 sequences, roughly 45% of them seen just once. Germline CDR1 reads SGDLS; CDR2 reads YYNGEE. The V end lost 0 bases, the J end lost 7 bases, and 14 bases lay between the germline ends. The CDR3 totals 14 residues. The count of this clonotype is one. The specimen sequenced was blood. The V gene is TRBV9, the J gene TRBJ2-7, with D perhaps matching TRBD2 (6 bases). The TCR sequence derives from a woman in her late teens or twenties in good health. The CDR3 sequence: CASSVEGLATEQYF. CDR3 DNA sequence: TGTGCCAGCAGCGTAGAGGGGCTAGCGACTGAGCAGTACTTC.